The rows below give T cell receptor beta chains drawn from one sample of a study of T cell changes during pregnancy in multiple sclerosis. Produced via immunoSEQ multiplex PCR; TCRdb's table is partial and in-frame only. The sample includes about 79,000 clones, just over 90% seen only once; the top ten take around 0.75%. The specimen was peripheral blood, collected in the second trimester of pregnancy. The receptors stem from a female donor in good health, enrolled as a control in a pregnancy study. Both conserved end residues are part of each CDR3. Each record gives: J gene, V gene, CDR3 protein.

J gene: TRBJ2-7; V gene: TRBV2; CDR3 protein: CASSDPGQQYEQYF
J gene: TRBJ2-7; V gene: TRBV9; CDR3 protein: CASSVSGALSYEQYF
J gene: TRBJ2-7; V gene: TRBV2; CDR3 protein: CASVTDRNYEQYF
J gene: TRBJ1-2; V gene: TRBV29-1; CDR3 protein: CSVEVGLYGYTF
J gene: TRBJ2-2; V gene: TRBV4-3; CDR3 protein: CASSQGSGTGELFF
J gene: TRBJ2-7; V gene: TRBV2; CDR3 protein: CASSEGTGSTYEQYF
J gene: TRBJ1-4; V gene: TRBV29-1; CDR3 protein: CSVSGTGGEKLFF
J gene: TRBJ1-1; V gene: TRBV11-3; CDR3 protein: CASSLVRDTEAFF
J gene: TRBJ1-5; V gene: TRBV18; CDR3 protein: CASSPEVSNQPQHF
J gene: TRBJ1-4; V gene: TRBV18; CDR3 protein: CASSPLSSFNEKLFF
J gene: TRBJ2-2; V gene: TRBV25-1; CDR3 protein: CASSDGTGDTGELFF
J gene: TRBJ2-1; V gene: TRBV27; CDR3 protein: CASSLEAGNFYNEQFF
J gene: TRBJ1-1; V gene: TRBV20-1; CDR3 protein: CSIPGAPEAFF
J gene: TRBJ1-2; V gene: TRBV7-9; CDR3 protein: CASSRIGGEVYGYTF
J gene: TRBJ2-4; V gene: TRBV23-1; CDR3 protein: CASGPQGIENIQYF
J gene: TRBJ1-1; V gene: TRBV6-6; CDR3 protein: CASRGQGEDTEAFF
J gene: TRBJ2-7; V gene: TRBV6-5; CDR3 protein: CASGTVSSYEQYF
J gene: TRBJ1-2; V gene: TRBV4-3; CDR3 protein: CASSQSRTDDYGYTF
J gene: TRBJ2-7; V gene: TRBV4-2; CDR3 protein: CASSPPGSTYEQYF
J gene: TRBJ2-7; V gene: TRBV4-3; CDR3 protein: CASSPRTGSNEQYF
J gene: TRBJ2-7; V gene: TRBV7-2; CDR3 protein: CASSSIGGSGEQYF
J gene: TRBJ1-2; V gene: TRBV4-3; CDR3 protein: CASSQDSQVANYGYTF
J gene: TRBJ2-7; V gene: TRBV30; CDR3 protein: CAWSVAPPGEQYF
J gene: TRBJ2-5; V gene: TRBV5-6; CDR3 protein: CASSWGLAMKTQYF